This TCR beta chain was sequenced in a study of early T cells in non-severe SARS-CoV-2 infection. Study-wide background: Chains stayed unpaired after sequencing of bulk RNA from unsorted whole blood.

Regarding this clonotype: Antigen: not known.

Molecules of cDNA were individually given unique molecular identifiers that were attached to them. TCRdb re-analysed the 5' RACE reads in MiXCR, keeping a single row per CDR3 protein. The sample lists roughly 70,000 distinct CDR3 sequences; just over 20% were seen once. The CDR3 runs 13 residues. Germline loops: CDR1 LNHDA, CDR2 SQIVND (reference sequence). V was pared by 9 bases and J by 4 bases, with 12 bases between. Notes on the study in general: Clonotype matching in VDJdb favored anti-spike CD8 responses and did not capture private and CD4 specificities.

The chain carries TRBV19 and TRBJ2-2, with D maybe TRBD1 (6 bases). This receptor was taken from an adult who was a healthcare worker with PCR-confirmed SARS-CoV-2 infection or an uninfected control (not recorded which). Here the sequenced sample was whole blood, taken at baseline. The CDR3 sequence: CASQDRVTGELFF. The CDR3 bases are TGTGCCAGCCAGGACAGAGTCACCGGGGAGCTGTTTTTT. The variable domain in full, completed from reference TRBV19 and TRBJ2-2, reads DGGITQSPKYLFRKEGQNVTLSCEQNLNHDAMYWYRQDPGQGLRLIYYSQIVNDFQKGDIAEGYSVSREKKESFPLTVTSAQKNPTAFYLCASQDRVTGELFFGEGSRLTVL.